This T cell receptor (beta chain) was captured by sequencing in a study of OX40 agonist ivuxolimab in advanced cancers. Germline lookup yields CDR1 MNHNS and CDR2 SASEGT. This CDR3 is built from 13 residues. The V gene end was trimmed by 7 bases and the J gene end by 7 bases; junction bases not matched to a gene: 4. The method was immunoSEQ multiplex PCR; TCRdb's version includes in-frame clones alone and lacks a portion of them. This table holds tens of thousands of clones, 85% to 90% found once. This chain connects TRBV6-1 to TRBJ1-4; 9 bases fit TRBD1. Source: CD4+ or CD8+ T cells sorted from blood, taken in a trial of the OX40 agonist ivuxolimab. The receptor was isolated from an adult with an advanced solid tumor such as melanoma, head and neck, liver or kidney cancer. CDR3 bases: TGTGCCAGCACGACAGGGGGGGGTGAAAAACTGTTTTTT. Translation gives CASTTGGGEKLFF.